The clone carrying this T cell receptor (beta chain) occurred a few times. The data derive from a study of blood T cell repertoires in COVID-19. For the study at large: There were acute and convalescent COVID-19 samples, and they came from the United States, Italy and Spain.

TCRdb keeps only in-frame clones here, not all; method: immunoSEQ multiplex PCR. The sample carries 200,000 to 300,000 clones, roughly 86% recorded once. The CDR3 is 15 residues long. Germline CDR1 reads WNHNN; CDR2 reads SYGVQD (reference sequence). With V trimmed by 2 bases and J by 6 bases, 8 bases remained unmatched. The source is a woman aged 50 to 60 with acute or convalescent COVID-19. This chain uses TRBV10-1 with TRBJ1-1; TRBD1 aligns across 8 bases. Specimen: peripheral blood. CDR3 sequence reads: CASSEPEQGVAEAFF. The CDR3 bases are TGCGCCAGCAGTGAGCCCGAACAGGGGGTGGCTGAAGCTTTCTTT.